This T cell receptor beta chain emerged from a study of Ad26.COV2.S vaccination and SARS-CoV-2 variants. The overall study: Participant was drawn from the COV1001 Ad26.COV2.S trial arm. Administration of Ad26.COV2.S was intramuscular, either once or twice 56 days apart.

Treatment reported: around 19 received Ad26.COV2.S at low or high dose, single or two shots; about 5 received placebo; per-sample allocation not given. On day 63 after the first injection, vaccine and placebo recipients gave samples. The study used a vaccine consisting of an Ad26 vector that expressed Wuhan-strain SARS-CoV-2 spike. TCRdb's table, derived via immunoSEQ multiplex PCR, lists solely in-frame clones and lacks some. The sample lists some 350,000 clones, approximately 84% occurring once. On this clone itself: As yet, its antigen is unknown.

Study-level points and caveats: Assessments of TCR breadth and depth may have underestimated the total T cell responses.

Germline CDR1 KGHSH, CDR2 LQKENI. Trimming stripped 4 bases from V and 3 bases from J, with 10 bases between. This CDR3 spans 14 amino acids. This sample comprised peripheral blood, obtained in a trial of Ad26.COV2.S vaccine versus placebo. This clonotype originated in a person aged 18-65 years who received the Ad26.COV2.S COVID-19 vaccine or a placebo. The chain couples TRBV18 to TRBJ1-5; D remains ambiguous. The CDR3 loop is CASSLYTDNQPQHF. The DNA for the CDR3 is TGTGCCAGCTCACTTTATACAGACAATCAGCCCCAGCATTTT.